These 25 T cell receptor beta chains came from one sample sequenced in a study of cytomegalovirus exposure and HLA in healthy donors. Vbeta (60) and Jbeta (13) primers were used in the PCR. Here immunoSEQ multiplex PCR was the method, and the copy in TCRdb shows in-frame clones only, minus some. The sample lists tens of thousands of clones, around four fifths seen once, with more than 4.5% in the top ten. Sequenced sample: PBMCs. The receptors come from a male donor in good health and CMV-seropositive.

V and J are TRBV10-1 and TRBJ2-3, with D possibly matching TRBD2 (6 bases). CDR3 size: 16 residues. Between the trimmed V and J ends, which lost 0 bases and 0 bases, there was a span of 10 bases. The germline V gene has CDR1 WNHNN and CDR2 SYGVQD (reference sequence). CDR3 residues: CASSESGTASTDTQYF. For the CDR3, the DNA is TGCGCCAGCAGTGAGTCAGGGACTGCTAGCACAGATACGCAGTATTTT.

This chain uses TRBV6-6 with TRBJ1-1; 10 bases map to TRBD1. The CDR3 runs to 15 residues. Looked up from germline, CDR1 is MNHNY and CDR2 is SVGAGI (reference sequence). Unmatched junction bases numbered 6, after V lost 6 bases and J lost 2 bases. The CDR3 loop is CASSPRDRGNTEAFF. CDR3 bases: TGTGCCAGCAGCCCTAGGGACAGGGGAAACACTGAAGCTTTCTTT.

This chain connects TRBV27 to TRBJ1-4; D is unclear. This CDR3 is built from 13 residues. Trimming took 3 bases from V and 6 from J, leaving 8 bases between them. The V gene's germline CDR1 is MNHEY and CDR2 SMNVEV (reference sequence). CDR3 nucleotides: TGTGCCAGCAGTTTCAGGAGGGATGAAAAACTGTTTTTT. Translation gives CASSFRRDEKLFF.

The chain has TRBV19 and TRBJ1-1; D might be TRBD1 (5 bases). The CDR3 extends over 14 amino acids. Deletions cut 3 bases from V and 4 bases from J, with 12 bases between. Germline V gene sequence: CDR1 LNHDA, CDR2 SQIVND (reference sequence). CDR3 loop: CASSIGALGTEAFF. The CDR3 region has the DNA TGTGCCAGTAGTATTGGGGCTTTGGGCACTGAAGCTTTCTTT.

V usage is TRBV7-3 and J usage is TRBJ2-6; no firm D call. In germline, CDR1 is SGHTA, CDR2 FQGTGA. CDR3 length equals 18 residues. Trimming shortened V by 5 bases and J by 0 bases, and 17 bases separated the two germline ends. The CDR3 nucleotides are TGTGCCAGCAGCCCCCCTTTCGGCGGCCTCTCTGGGGCCAACGTCCTGACTTTC. Its protein product is CASSPPFGGLSGANVLTF.

J is TRBJ1-1 and V is TRBV28, with D maybe TRBD1 (6 bases). Germline V gives CDR1 MDHEN, CDR2 SYDVKM. V gave up 6 bases and J gave up 5 bases, with 19 bases separating them. This CDR3 has 15 residues. The CDR3 coding sequence is TGTGCCAGCAGGCGTACAGGGCCAGTGCGGACTGAAGCTTTCTTT. Protein product: CASRRTGPVRTEAFF. Full variable domain (remainder filled in from reference TRBV28 and TRBJ1-1): DVKVTQSSRYLVKRTGEKVFLECVQDMDHENMFWYRQDPGLGLRLIYFSYDVKMKEKGDIPEGYSVSREKKERFSLILESASTNQTSMYLCASRRTGPVRTEAFFGQGTRLTVV.

The chain is built from TRBV15 and TRBJ1-1; D is perhaps TRBD1 (6 bases). Germline loops: CDR1 LNHNV, CDR2 YYDKDF (reference sequence). The CDR3 length is 13 residues. Trimming removed 1 base at V and 5 bases at J, with 8 bases between. For the CDR3, the DNA is TGTGCCACCAGCAGAGCCCAGGGGACTGAAGCTTTCTTT. Protein: CATSRAQGTEAFF.

The chain has TRBV5-6 and TRBJ1-2; 10 nucleotides agree with TRBD1. The CDR3 spans 15 residues. Germline lookup yields CDR1 SGHDT and CDR2 YYEEEE. V dropped 4 bases and J dropped 5; count of bases not matched to a gene: 8. Written as DNA, the CDR3 is TGTGCCAGCAGCAGTGGGACAGGGGCAGGGTATGGCTACACCTTC. This sequence encodes CASSSGTGAGYGYTF.

V gene TRBV4-1 combines with J gene TRBJ1-5; 12 positions agree with TRBD1. V trimming: 4 bases; J trimming: 6 bases; junction bases outside the gene matches: 4. Germline V gives CDR1 MGHRA, CDR2 YSYEKL. This CDR3 has 15 residues. Here the CDR3 reads CASSLVGQGAQPQHF. Written as DNA, the CDR3 is TGCGCCAGCAGCCTAGTGGGACAGGGGGCTCAGCCCCAGCATTTT.

This rearrangement joins TRBV29-1 to TRBJ2-5; D is possibly TRBD2 (6 bases). There are 12 residues in the CDR3. Trimming pared 6 bases from V and 5 bases from J, leaving 13 bases between. The V gene's germline CDR1 is SQVTM and CDR2 ANQGSEA. CDR3 region: CSVHSGVETQYF. The DNA of the CDR3 is TGCAGCGTCCATTCGGGGGTCGAGACCCAGTACTTC.

The chain carries TRBV7-6 and TRBJ2-3; 9 bases agree with TRBD2. CDR1 SGHVS and CDR2 FNYEAQ come from the germline V gene. The CDR3 is 15 amino acids. Germline trimming cut 5 bases from V and 3 bases from J; bases unmatched to any gene: 6. CDR3 loop: CASSPGGGATDTQYF. The CDR3 bases are TGTGCCAGCAGCCCCGGCGGGGGGGCTACAGATACGCAGTATTTT.

This chain links TRBV19 with TRBJ1-5; D may be TRBD1 (6 bases). The CDR3 spans 13 residues. Germline loops: CDR1 LNHDA, CDR2 SQIVND (reference sequence). V dropped 5 bases and J dropped 5 bases, with 10 bases sitting between them. CDR3 in amino acids: CASSLSGDQPQHF. The DNA for the CDR3 is TGTGCCAGTAGTCTATCAGGGGATCAGCCCCAGCATTTT. Full variable domain (missing parts from reference TRBV19 and TRBJ1-5): DGGITQSPKYLFRKEGQNVTLSCEQNLNHDAMYWYRQDPGQGLRLIYYSQIVNDFQKGDIAEGYSVSREKKESFPLTVTSAQKNPTAFYLCASSLSGDQPQHFGDGTRLSIL.

The chain uses TRBV5-1 and TRBJ1-1; D is undetermined. The CDR3 extends over 16 amino acids. Germline loops: CDR1 SGHRS, CDR2 YFSETQ. Trimming shortened V by 4 bases and J by 2 bases, and 18 bases separated the two germline ends. CDR3 protein: CASSPRPPTANTEAFF. In DNA, the CDR3 is TGCGCCAGCAGCCCCCGCCCACCAACAGCTAACACTGAAGCTTTCTTT.

This clone was detected once. The chain employs TRBV13 and TRBJ1-2, with no clear D. Trimming stripped 3 bases from V and 0 bases from J, with 8 bases between. The germline V gene encodes CDR1 PRHDT and CDR2 FYEKMQ (reference sequence). This CDR3 comprises 14 residues. CDR3 in amino acids: CASSFRGSNYGYTF. CDR3 DNA sequence: TGTGCCAGCAGCTTCCGCGGATCTAACTATGGCTACACCTTC. Looking up the rest from reference TRBV13 and TRBJ1-2 gives the full variable domain: AAGVIQSPRHLIKEKRETATLKCYPIPRHDTVYWYQQGPGQDPQFLISFYEKMQSDKGSIPDRFSAQQFSDYHSELNMSSLELGDSALYFCASSFRGSNYGYTFGSGTRLTVV.

This sequence joins TRBV7-2 and TRBJ2-5; a weak D match, TRBD2 (5 bases). The CDR3 loop spans 14 amino acids. Trimming removed 2 bases at V and 9 bases at J, with 16 bases between. Germline V gene lookup returns CDR1 SGHTA and CDR2 FQGNSA. CDR3 sequence: CASSLLLGSVPQYF. CDR3 sequence (DNA): TGTGCCAGCAGCTTACTACTAGGATCGGTCCCCCAGTACTTC.

The chain carries TRBV19 and TRBJ2-3, with D perhaps TRBD1 (6 bases). V shed 4 bases and J shed 4 bases, with 6 bases lying between them. Per the germline V gene, CDR1 is LNHDA and CDR2 is SQIVND (reference sequence). This CDR3 is 12 amino acids long. The chain's CDR3 is CASSRGPDTQYF. CDR3 sequence (DNA): TGTGCCAGTAGTAGGGGGCCAGATACGCAGTATTTT.

This clone appeared a few times. This chain joins TRBV6-1 and TRBJ1-5; no definite D call. Germline CDR1 reads MNHNS; CDR2 reads SASEGT. The CDR3 consists of 14 residues. V lost 3 bases, J lost 9 bases, and 15 bases lay in between. CDR3 sequence reads: CASSDIPLSGPQHF. CDR3 sequence (DNA): TGTGCCAGCAGTGATATCCCTCTGTCGGGGCCCCAGCATTTT.

The genes are TRBV18 and TRBJ1-1; possibly TRBD1 for D (5 bases). The V end was cut by 3 bases, the J end by 3 bases, with 11 bases between. The CDR3 contains 14 residues. Germline CDR1 reads KGHSH; CDR2 reads LQKENI. CDR3 amino acids: CASSPHGGDTEAFF. DNA for the CDR3: TGTGCCAGCTCACCTCATGGGGGGGACACTGAAGCTTTCTTT.

The chain has TRBV5-1 and TRBJ1-2, with D possibly matching TRBD1 (5 bases). The CDR3 sequence is 14 residues long. Trimming removed 4 bases from V and 0 bases from J, with 10 bases in between. The germline CDR1 and CDR2 sequences are SGHRS and YFSETQ. This CDR3 reads CASSPGGANYGYTF. The DNA for the CDR3 is TGCGCCAGCAGCCCGGGGGGGGCTAACTATGGCTACACCTTC.

The chain recombines TRBV6-1 with TRBJ2-1; D gene unclear. V gave up 1 base and J gave up 5 bases, with 6 bases separating them. The germline V gene encodes CDR1 MNHNS and CDR2 SASEGT. CDR3 size: 13 residues. CDR3 in amino acids: CASSEDSHNEQFF. The CDR3 DNA follows: TGTGCCAGCAGTGAAGACAGCCACAATGAGCAGTTCTTC.

The chain uses TRBV6-5 and TRBJ1-1, with 8 bases identical to TRBD1. The CDR3 contains 16 residues. Germline assignment: CDR1 MNHEY and CDR2 SVGAGI. The J segment lost 3 bases and the V segment lost 2 bases, leaving 8 bases of the junction unmatched. CDR3 amino acids: CASSYHTGTGYTEAFF. CDR3 in DNA: TGTGCCAGCAGTTACCATACCGGGACAGGCTACACTGAAGCTTTCTTT.

The chain has TRBV7-9 and TRBJ1-2; 8 positions match TRBD1. Looked up from germline, CDR1 is SEHNR and CDR2 is FQNEAQ (reference sequence). J lost 8 bases, V lost 5 bases, and 7 bases had no gene match. This CDR3 comprises 13 residues. The CDR3 here is CASSPTGDDGYTF. The CDR3 bases are TGTGCCAGCAGCCCGACAGGGGACGACGGCTACACCTTC.

The chain is built from TRBV5-1 and TRBJ2-1; the match to TRBD2 covers 13 bases. The CDR3 is made up of 16 amino acids. The V segment lost 0 bases and the J segment 10 bases; nucleotides outside the gene matches: 7. Germline V gene sequence: CDR1 SGHRS, CDR2 YFSETQ. The DNA of the CDR3 is TGCGCCAGCAGCTTGGCCTACGGACTAGCGGGGGAAGAGCAGTTCTTC. Protein product: CASSLAYGLAGEEQFF.

This clone occurred once. The J gene is TRBJ1-2, the V gene TRBV4-3; D unresolved. The CDR3 has 19 residues. Deletions cut 1 base from V and 3 bases from J, with 24 bases between. Germline CDR1 reads LGHNA; CDR2 reads YSLEER. Here the CDR3 DNA reads TGCGCCAGCAGCCAAGTCCCACAACCTACAGTACTCGGCGACTATGGCTACACCTTC. Translated, it gives CASSQVPQPTVLGDYGYTF.

The rearrangement uses TRBV5-1 and TRBJ2-3; maybe TRBD1 (7 bases). Germline-derived CDR1 and CDR2 are SGHRS and YFSETQ. Between the trimmed V and J ends, which lost 0 bases and 8 bases, there was a span of 16 bases. The CDR3 loop spans 15 amino acids. The CDR3 here is CASSLEGGGAGTQYF. The DNA for the CDR3 is TGCGCCAGCAGCTTGGAAGGAGGGGGCGCAGGTACGCAGTATTTT.